These 2 T cell receptor beta chains were all obtained from the same sample, sequenced in a study of sequential checkpoint blockade in melanoma. Generated by immunoSEQ multiplex PCR, the TCRdb table keeps only in-frame clones and is missing some. The sample consists of about 18,000 clones, approximately 27% of them appearing once. Regarding treatment: randomized to nivolumab then ipilimumab (arm A) or the reverse (arm B). The sample in question was tumor tissue (inferred from file names), obtained from a patient given nivolumab and ipilimumab in sequence. The receptors here all came from a human donor with melanoma.

Only a few counts were recorded for this clone. The CDR3 spells CASSLGQGVGFLETQYF. CDR3 DNA: TGTGCCAGCAGCTTAGGACAGGGGGTAGGGTTCTTGGAGACCCAGTACTTC. The chain employs TRBV11-3 and TRBJ2-5; TRBD1 agrees at 9 bases. The CDR3 covers 17 residues. Germline V gene sequence: CDR1 SGHNT, CDR2 YENEEA. The V segment lost 1 base and the J segment 5 bases; nucleotides outside the gene matches: 11.

A few counts support this clone. The chain carries TRBV6-7 and TRBJ1-4; weak D call: TRBD1 (5 bases). TRBV6-7 is identified as an open reading frame with a role that is uncertain. The CDR3 covers 15 residues. Trimming left V 6 bases short and J 5 bases short, with 16 bases between. CDR3 in DNA: TGTGCCAGCAGAGCACTAGGGACGGACAATGAAAAACTGTTTTTT. Its protein is CASRALGTDNEKLFF.